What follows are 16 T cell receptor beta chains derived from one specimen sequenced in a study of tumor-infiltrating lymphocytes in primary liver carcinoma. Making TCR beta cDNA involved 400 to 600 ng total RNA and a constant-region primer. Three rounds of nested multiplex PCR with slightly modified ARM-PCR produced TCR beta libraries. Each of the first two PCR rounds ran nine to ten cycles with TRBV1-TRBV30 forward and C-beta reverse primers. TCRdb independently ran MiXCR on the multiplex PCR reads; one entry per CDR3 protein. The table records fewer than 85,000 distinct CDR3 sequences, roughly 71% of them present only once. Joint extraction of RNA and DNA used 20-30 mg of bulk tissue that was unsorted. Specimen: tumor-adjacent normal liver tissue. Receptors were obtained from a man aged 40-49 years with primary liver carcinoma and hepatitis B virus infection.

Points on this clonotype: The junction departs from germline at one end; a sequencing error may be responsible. CDR3: CASSQDWTTDGEQFF. DNA of the CDR3: TGTGCCAGCAGCCAAGATTGGACTACTGACGGTGAGCAATTCTTC. This sequence joins TRBV4-2 and TRBJ2-1; possibly TRBD2 for D (6 bases). The CDR3 has 15 amino acids. Per germline, CDR1 LGHNA and CDR2 YNFKEQ.

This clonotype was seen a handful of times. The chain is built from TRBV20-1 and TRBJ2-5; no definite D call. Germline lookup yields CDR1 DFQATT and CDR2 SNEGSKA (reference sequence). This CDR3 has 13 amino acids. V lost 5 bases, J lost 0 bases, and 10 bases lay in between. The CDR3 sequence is CSAYGPNQETQYF. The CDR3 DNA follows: TGCAGTGCTTACGGCCCAAACCAAGAGACCCAGTACTTC.

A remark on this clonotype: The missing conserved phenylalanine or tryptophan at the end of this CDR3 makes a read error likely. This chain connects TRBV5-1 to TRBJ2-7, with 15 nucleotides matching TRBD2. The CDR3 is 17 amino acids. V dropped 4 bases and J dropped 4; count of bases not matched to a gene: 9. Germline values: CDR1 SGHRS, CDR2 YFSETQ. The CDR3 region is CASSTGLAGGGSYEQYL. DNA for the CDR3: TGCGCCAGCAGCACGGGACTAGCGGGAGGAGGATCATACGAGCAGTACCTC.

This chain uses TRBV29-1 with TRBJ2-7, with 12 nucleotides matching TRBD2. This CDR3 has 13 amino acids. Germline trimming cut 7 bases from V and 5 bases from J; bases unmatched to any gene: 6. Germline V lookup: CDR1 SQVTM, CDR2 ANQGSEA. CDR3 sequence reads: CSGRLAGVHEQYF. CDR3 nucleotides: TGCAGCGGGCGACTAGCGGGAGTGCACGAGCAGTACTTC.

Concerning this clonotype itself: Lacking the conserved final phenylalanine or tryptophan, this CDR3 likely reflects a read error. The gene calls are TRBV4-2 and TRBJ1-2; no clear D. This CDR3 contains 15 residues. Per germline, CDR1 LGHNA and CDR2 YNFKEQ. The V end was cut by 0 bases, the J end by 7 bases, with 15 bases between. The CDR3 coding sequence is TGTGCCAGCAGCCAAGAGGCAGGAGGCGGATCTGGCTACACCATC. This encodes CASSQEAGGGSGYTI.

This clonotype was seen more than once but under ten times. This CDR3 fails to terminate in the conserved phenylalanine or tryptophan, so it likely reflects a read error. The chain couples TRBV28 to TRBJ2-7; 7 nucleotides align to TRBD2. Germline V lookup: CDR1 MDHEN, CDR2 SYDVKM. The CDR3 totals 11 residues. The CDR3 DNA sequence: TGTGCCAGCAGTTGGGACTACGGGCAGTACCTC. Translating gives CASSWDYGQYL.

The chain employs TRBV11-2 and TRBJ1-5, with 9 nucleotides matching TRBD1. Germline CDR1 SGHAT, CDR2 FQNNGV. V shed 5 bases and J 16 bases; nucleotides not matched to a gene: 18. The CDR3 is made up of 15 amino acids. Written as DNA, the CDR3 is TGTGCCAGCAGCCCGGACAGGGGTAGCAATAAGCCCGATCATTTT. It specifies CASSPDRGSNKPDHF.

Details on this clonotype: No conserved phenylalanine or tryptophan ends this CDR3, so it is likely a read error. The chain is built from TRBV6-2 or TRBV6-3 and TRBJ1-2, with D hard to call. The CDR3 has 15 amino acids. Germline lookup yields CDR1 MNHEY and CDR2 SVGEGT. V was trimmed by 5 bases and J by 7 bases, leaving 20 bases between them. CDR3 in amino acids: CASSQALEGTFGYTL. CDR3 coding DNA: TGTGCCAGCAGTCAGGCCCTCGAAGGAACCTTTGGCTACACCTTA.

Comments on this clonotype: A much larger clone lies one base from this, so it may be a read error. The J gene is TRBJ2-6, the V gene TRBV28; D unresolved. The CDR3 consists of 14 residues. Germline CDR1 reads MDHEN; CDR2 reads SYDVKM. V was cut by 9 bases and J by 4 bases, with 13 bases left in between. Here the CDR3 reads CARSPPIGANVLTF. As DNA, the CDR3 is TGTGCCAGGAGTCCTCCGATCGGGGCCAACGTCCTGACTTTC.

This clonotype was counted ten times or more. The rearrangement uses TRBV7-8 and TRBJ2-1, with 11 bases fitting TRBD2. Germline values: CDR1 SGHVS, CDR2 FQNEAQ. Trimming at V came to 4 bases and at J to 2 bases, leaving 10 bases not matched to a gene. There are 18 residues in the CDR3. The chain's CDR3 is CASSSLGGSGRAYNEQFF. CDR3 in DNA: TGTGCCAGCAGCTCCTTGGGAGGTAGCGGGAGGGCCTACAATGAGCAGTTCTTC.

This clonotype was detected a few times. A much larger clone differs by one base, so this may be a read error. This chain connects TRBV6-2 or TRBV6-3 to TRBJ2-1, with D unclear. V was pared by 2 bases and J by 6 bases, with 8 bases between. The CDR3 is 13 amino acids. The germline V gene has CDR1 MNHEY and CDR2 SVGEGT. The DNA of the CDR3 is TGTGCCAGCAGTTACCGGTTGGGCAATGAGCAGTTCTTC. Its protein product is CASSYRLGNEQFF.

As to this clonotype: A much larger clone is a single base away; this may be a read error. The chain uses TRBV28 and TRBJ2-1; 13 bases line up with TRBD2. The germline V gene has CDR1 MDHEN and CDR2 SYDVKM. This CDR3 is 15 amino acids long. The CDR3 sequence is CANSKLAGGAYEQFF. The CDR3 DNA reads TGTGCCAACAGTAAACTAGCGGGAGGGGCCTATGAGCAGTTCTTC. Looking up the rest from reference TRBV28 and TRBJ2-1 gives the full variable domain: DVKVTQSSRYLVKRTGEKVFLECVQDMDHENMFWYRQDPGLGLRLIYFSYDVKMKEKGDIPEGYSVSREKKERFSLILESASTNQTSMYLCANSKLAGGAYEQFFGPGTRLTVL.

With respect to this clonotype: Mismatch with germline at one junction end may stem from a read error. The CDR3 sequence is CASSLELLAGIHEQYF. In DNA, the CDR3 is TGTGCCAGTAGCTTAGAGCTCCTAGCGGGAATCCATGAGCAGTACTTC. The V gene is TRBV11-2, the J gene TRBJ2-1, with 9 nucleotides matching TRBD2. The J call may be faulty, since TRBJ2-7 better matches the DNA end. The germline CDR1 and CDR2 sequences are SGHAT and FQNNGV. The CDR3 consists of 16 residues.

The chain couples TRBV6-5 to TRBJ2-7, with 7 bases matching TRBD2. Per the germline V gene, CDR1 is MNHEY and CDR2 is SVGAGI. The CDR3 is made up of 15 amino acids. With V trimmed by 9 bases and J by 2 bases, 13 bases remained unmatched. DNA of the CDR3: TGTGCCAGGAGCCAGGCTTGCGGGAGCACCTACGAGCAGTACTTC. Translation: CARSQACGSTYEQYF.

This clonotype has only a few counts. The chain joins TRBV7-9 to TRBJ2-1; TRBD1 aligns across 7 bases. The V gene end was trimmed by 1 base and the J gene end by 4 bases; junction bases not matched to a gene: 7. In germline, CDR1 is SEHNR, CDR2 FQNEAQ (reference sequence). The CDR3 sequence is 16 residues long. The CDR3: CASSLGQGDLYNEQFF. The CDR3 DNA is TGTGCCAGCAGCTTAGGTCAGGGGGATTTGTACAATGAGCAGTTCTTC.

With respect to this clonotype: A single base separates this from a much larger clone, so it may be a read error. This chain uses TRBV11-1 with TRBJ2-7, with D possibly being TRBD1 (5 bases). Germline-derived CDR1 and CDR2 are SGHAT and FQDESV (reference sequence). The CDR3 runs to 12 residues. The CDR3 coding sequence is TGTGCCAGCAGCTCCGACAGCTACAAGCAGTACTTC. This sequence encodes CASSSDSYKQYF.